This T cell receptor beta chain was profiled in a study of cytomegalovirus exposure and HLA in healthy donors (dated by TCRdb to 2015 to 2018). Looking at the study overall: According to an earlier analysis of several hundred of the donors, about 190 million T cells yielded some 110 million unique TCR beta sequences and around 280 Gb of sequence data. Genome-wide SNP genotypes for about 60% of the 666 donors were used in a later genetic analysis, which treated that subset as a discovery cohort. Alongside the repertoire data, information on donor age, sex, ethnicity and CMV serostatus was compiled. Among the roughly 380 genotyped donors, around 81% belonged to the genetic ancestry cluster associated with self-reported Caucasian donors. Among almost 400 genotyped donors of the cohort, an average of approximately 240,000 unique TCR beta nucleotide sequences were sequenced per donor, roughly a sixth of them non-productive. A later analysis re-analyzed previously published TCR beta repertoires from 666 donors and added high-resolution HLA genotyping to study TCR occurrence patterns. The study profiled the T cell repertoires of hundreds of subjects by immunosequencing and related them to cytomegalovirus serostatus. Every discovery cohort repertoire had been produced on one sequencing platform. Rather than drawing on any new phenotypic data, the later analysis identified candidate immune exposures from TCR beta sequences and the way those sequences occurred across donors. An earlier analysis of 587 of the donors used high-throughput TCR beta sequencing to judge whether each TCR beta V gene segment behaved as functional or pseudogenic. Four to six DR-DQ haplotypes were handled as single units for association and clustering, since linkage in the cohort was strong. The aim of the study was to test whether cataloging public T cell receptors could identify signatures of past pathogen exposure. In addition to the first cohort of 666 subjects, a separate validation cohort of 120 different subjects was used. Both class I and class II loci were covered by HLA typing, at four-digit resolution. Roughly 320 gigabases of sequencing data and 75 million to 85 million unique TCR sequences made up an early release that covered approximately 620 HLA-typed donors. To predict cytomegalovirus infection status, the study combined high-throughput TCR immunosequencing, statistical association of individual TCRs with disease status, and machine learning. Typing coverage differed by locus: A, B, C, DRB1 and DQB1 were typed in roughly 629-630 donors, DQA1 in about 510, DPA1 in some 570, and DPB1 in roughly 450. Results and caveats for the whole study, not just this receptor: In a later analysis, some 18,000 TCR beta sequences were associated with specific HLA alleles at a false discovery rate of 0.05. Because HLA typing was missing for some donors at each locus, association tests included only the typed subset. The classifier was reported to diagnose cytomegalovirus status with high specificity and sensitivity in both the original cohort and the validation cohort. Correlated functional status among segregating V segments might reflect linkage disequilibrium, but an unknown experimental factor could not be ruled out. While some public TCRs were present in many individuals, most TCR sequences turned up only very rarely across donors. When HLA alleles, especially DR and DQ, strongly co-occurred, attributing TCR associations to individual alleles was difficult. According to a later genetic analysis, donors in an Asian-associated ancestry cluster had fewer N-insertions in productive TCRs than the approximately 650-donor mean. The authors suggested that the approach could potentially be extended to other disease states and immunological phenotypes. A cluster of highly shared sequence variants was judged likely to be a technical artifact of the sequencing pipeline. The cohort was sequenced for TCR beta chains only, and without alpha or paired-chain data the features that could be detected were limited. The study listed 164 TCR beta chains as associated with cytomegalovirus. Because counts were too low, approximately 15 rarely observed V segments, including chromosome 9 orphons, were excluded from the earlier analysis of some 590 of the donors. An earlier analysis of approximately 540 of the donors showed that most TCR beta V segments appeared in productive rearrangements either about 90% or about 30% of the time, which broadly matched IMGT annotations. Roughly uniform sequencing depth across donors was assumed in presence/absence analyses, although this assumption may not hold. In a later analysis, the rate of TCR association differed among HLA loci, with DRB1 alleles having the most associated TCRs and HLA-C alleles having the fewest. Several of the top co-occurrence clusters appeared to be linked to parvovirus B19, influenza, CMV and Epstein-Barr virus, according to a later analysis. In a later analysis, most CMV-associated TCR beta chains were found to appear HLA-restricted, with HLA associations seemingly driven largely by CMV exposure. The only immune exposure information available for the cohort was CMV serostatus. A later genetic analysis associated a missense DCLRE1C variant with V-gene and J-gene trimming of TCR beta chains, and an independent cohort replicated the association. In vitro tests confirmed that a few of the cytomegalovirus-associated TCR beta chains recognize cytomegalovirus antigens. Because the 87-base-pair reads could not distinguish some IMGT-functional V segments, including TRBV6-2 and TRBV6-3, those segments were excluded. A further reported finding was that TCR beta sequences accurately predicted the HLA-A and HLA-B alleles for most subjects in the first cohort. In a later analysis, HLA-associated TCR beta chains showed more clonal expansion and lower generation probabilities than non-associated chains that were equally common.

Library prep was done by the immunoSEQ multiplex PCR assay. For the multiplex PCR, a mixture combining 60 forward primers for TCR Vbeta segments and 13 reverse primers for TCR Jbeta segments was used. The CDR3 region of rearranged TCR beta genes was amplified from genomic DNA by a multiplex PCR assay. The amplified TCR beta libraries were sequenced on the Illumina HiSeq System as 87-base-pair reads. The original methods were these. A later analysis tallied tens of millions of unique TCR beta chains across the 666 repertoires, and some 10 million of those chains were shared by two or more donors. Raw reads were error-corrected and collapsed into unique sequences with a nearest-neighbor algorithm that merged closely related sequences to remove PCR and sequencing errors. CDR3 sequences were aligned to IMGT reference sequences to assign V, D and J gene segments. For a sequence to be retained, a match of at least six nucleotides was required to both a V gene segment and a J gene segment. A rearrangement was called productive if the CDR3 had no stop codons and remained in frame with V and J, and every other rearrangement was called non-productive. Following IMGT convention, CDR3 was defined as the stretch from the second conserved V-encoded cysteine up to the conserved J-encoded phenylalanine. Sequences without an unambiguous match to a single V gene segment were excluded from the earlier analysis of over 500 of the donors. In an earlier analysis of approximately 550 of the donors, V segments were called functional above 56.7% productive rearrangements and were called segregating when the between-donor standard deviation exceeded 5%. A statistical classification framework was developed to diagnose cytomegalovirus status using the catalog of TCR beta chain sequences. V and J gene assignment, in a later analysis, came from comparing TCR nucleotide sequences with IMGT/GENE-DB human TR gene sequences. In a later analysis, CDR3 sequences and most-parsimonious VDJ recombination scenarios were assigned using the TCRdist pipeline. In a later analysis, every TCR beta chain was defined by the combination of its CDR3 amino acid sequence and its V-gene family, and reads without a unique V-gene family were dropped. To address suspected cross-contamination and a sequencing artifact, a later analysis removed under 600 highly shared, low-generation-probability nucleotide sequences. For each public chain, a later analysis derived a clonal expansion index from normalized ranks of inferred template counts within each repertoire. In a later analysis, generation probabilities were computed with a VDJ recombination model fitted to out-of-frame rearrangements, and the resulting probabilities were checked against IGoR. In a later analysis, TCR-TCR, TCR-HLA and TCR-CMV co-occurrence was scored with hypergeometric tests, and a repertoire-size bias correction was applied to TCR pairs. False discovery rates were estimated in a later analysis by permuting HLA or CMV assignments 20 times. In a later analysis, co-occurring TCRs were grouped using DBSCAN, and TCRdist sequence similarity was added for clustering within HLA-allele-positive subsets. For co-occurrence clustering, repertoires with fewer than 30,000 or more than 120,000 public chains were excluded, along with 4 to 6 repertoires with anomalous nucleotide sharing. As stored in TCRdb, this immuneACCESS dataset retains in-frame rearrangements with V and J assigned. A fraction of the clones does not appear; measured against another copy, unresolved V genes explain less than half of the discrepancy, and the remainder lacks a known reason. V, J and clone size were drawn from that table, and D and trimming were deduced from the DNA. Present in this sample are around 99,000 clones, 73% of which were seen just once. The top ten clonotypes cover around 8.1% of the sample.

Concerning this clone itself: What antigen it recognizes has not been identified. Within one base of it there is no much larger clone, and no base qualities were kept.

The CDR3 runs 15 amino acids, cysteine and phenylalanine included. The DNA shown is the 45-base CDR3, in frame from base 1. According to the germline V gene, CDR1 reads MDHEN and CDR2 reads SYDVKM. The junction shows trimming of 5 bases on V and 8 bases on J, and the gene matches do not reach 12 bases of it. The cohort consisted of approximately 690 healthy bone marrow donors. At the time of sampling, every cohort member was nominally healthy, though immune exposures that went unrecorded were likely present. The donor was CMV seronegative and belonged to the group of over 300 seronegative cohort members. Each donor provided a peripheral blood sample, and peripheral blood mononuclear cells were used for TCR beta sequencing. The Qiagen DNeasy Blood Extraction Kit was used to extract genomic DNA from the blood cell samples.

The sequence is built from TRBV28 and TRBJ2-1; 7 nucleotides in the junction match TRBD1. The specimen sequenced was PBMCs. The receptor was derived from a man aged 35 to 55 in good health and CMV-seronegative. The CDR3 is CASSLIEIGGDEQFF. Here is the DNA: TGTGCCAGCAGTCTTATCGAGATAGGGGGCGATGAGCAGTTCTTC.